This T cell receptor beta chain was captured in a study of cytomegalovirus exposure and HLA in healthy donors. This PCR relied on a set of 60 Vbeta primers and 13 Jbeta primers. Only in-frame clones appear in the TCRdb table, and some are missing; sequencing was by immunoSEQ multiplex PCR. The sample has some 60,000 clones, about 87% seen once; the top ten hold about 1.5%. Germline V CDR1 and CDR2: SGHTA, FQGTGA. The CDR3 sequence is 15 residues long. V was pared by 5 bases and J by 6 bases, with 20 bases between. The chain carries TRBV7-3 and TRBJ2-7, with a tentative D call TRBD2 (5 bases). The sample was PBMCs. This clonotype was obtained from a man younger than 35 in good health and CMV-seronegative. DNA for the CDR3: TGTGCCAGCAGCGGCGAAGGCGGGTGGCGAAGCGAGCAGTACTTC. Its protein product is CASSGEGGWRSEQYF.